This TCR beta chain was found in a study of control samples from healthy donors and cancer patients. Unmatched junction bases numbered 7, after V lost 4 bases and J lost 11 bases. The CDR3 runs to 14 residues. CDR1 is MDHEN and CDR2 is SYDVKM in the germline V gene. Only in-frame clones appear in the TCRdb table, and some are missing; sequencing was by immunoSEQ multiplex PCR. The sample consists of roughly 120,000 clones, about 95% of them appearing once. The V and J genes are TRBV28 and TRBJ2-3, with 12 bases matching TRBD2. Specimen: blood. This clonotype originated in a man aged 30-40 years in good health. CDR3 coding DNA: TGTGCCAGCAGTTCTAGCGGGGGGGGTTCCTTGCAGTATTTT. Its protein is CASSSSGGGSLQYF.